A selection of T cell receptor beta chains follows, all from one sample in a study of blood T cell repertoires in COVID-19. Assay used: immunoSEQ multiplex PCR; TCRdb lists only in-frame clones, some missing. Here the sample spans around 180,000 clones, around 87% being singletons. Specimen: peripheral blood. These TCRs come from a middle-aged man with active or convalescent COVID-19. CDR3s include the opening cysteine and the closing phenylalanine or tryptophan. A D gene is named only where the DNA matches it firmly. Size is stated for part of the rows, as once, few or many counts, or as a class when the clone is expanded.

D: -; V: TRBV18; size: -; J: TRBJ2-5; CDR3: CASSADYQETQYF; DNA: TGTGCCAGCTCCGCGGACTACCAAGAGACCCAGTACTTC
D: -; V: TRBV3-1/TRBV3-2; size: -; J: TRBJ2-7; CDR3: CASSQDTSRSTRQYF; DNA: TGTGCCAGCAGCCAAGATACCTCGAGAAGTACGAGGCAGTACTTC
D: TRBD1; V: TRBV7-9; size: -; J: TRBJ1-2; CDR3: CASSSTGGKDGYTF; DNA: TGTGCCAGCAGCTCGACAGGGGGAAAGGATGGCTACACCTTC
D: TRBD1; V: TRBV18; size: -; J: TRBJ1-5; CDR3: CASSPDRVSNQPQHF; DNA: TGTGCCAGCTCACCGGACAGGGTAAGCAATCAGCCCCAGCATTTT
D: -; V: TRBV7-8; size: few; J: TRBJ1-2; CDR3: CASSLYGESNYGYTF; DNA: TGTGCCAGCAGCTTATACGGAGAGAGTAACTATGGCTACACCTTC
D: TRBD1; V: TRBV4-1; size: -; J: TRBJ1-1; CDR3: CASSQDRAGNTEAFF; DNA: TGCGCCAGCAGCCAGGACAGGGCTGGGAACACTGAAGCTTTCTTT
D: -; V: TRBV12-3/TRBV12-4; size: -; J: TRBJ2-5; CDR3: CASSFRGTETQYF; DNA: TGTGCCAGCAGTTTTAGGGGAACGGAGACCCAGTACTTC
D: -; V: TRBV30; size: -; J: TRBJ1-4; CDR3: CAWSVLTGGNEKLFF; DNA: TGTGCCTGGAGTGTACTAACGGGGGGAAATGAAAAACTGTTTTTT
D: -; V: TRBV28; size: once; J: TRBJ2-3; CDR3: CASIGGPKPGSGPDTQYF; DNA: TGTGCCAGCATCGGCGGGCCGAAACCCGGGAGTGGTCCAGATACGCAGTATTTT
D: TRBD2; V: TRBV5-1; size: -; J: TRBJ2-1; CDR3: CASSLGGGRSYNEQFF; DNA: TGCGCCAGCAGCTTGGGGGGAGGGCGGTCCTACAATGAGCAGTTCTTC
D: TRBD1; V: TRBV2; size: -; J: TRBJ2-3; CDR3: CASSRDRTSTDTQYF; DNA: TGTGCCAGCAGCCGGGACAGAACTAGCACAGATACGCAGTATTTT
D: TRBD1; V: TRBV5-1; size: -; J: TRBJ1-4; CDR3: CASSSFRGQGLEKLFF; DNA: TGCGCCAGCAGCTCCTTTCGGGGACAGGGACTTGAAAAACTGTTTTTT
D: -; V: TRBV3-1/TRBV3-2; size: -; J: TRBJ1-1; CDR3: CASSLHGGSRAFF; DNA: TGTGCCAGCAGCCTTCACGGGGGTTCTCGGGCTTTCTTT
D: -; V: TRBV20-1; size: -; J: TRBJ2-1; CDR3: CSATTSEQFF; DNA: TGCAGTGCAACGACTAGTGAGCAGTTCTTC
D: -; V: TRBV9; size: once; J: TRBJ1-6; CDR3: CASSVDSISPLHF; DNA: TGTGCCAGCAGCGTAGACTCCATATCACCCCTCCACTTT
D: -; V: TRBV15; size: -; J: TRBJ1-5; CDR3: CATSPAGQSNQPQHF; DNA: TGTGCCACCAGTCCAGCTGGGCAGAGCAATCAGCCCCAGCATTTT
D: TRBD1; V: TRBV3-1/TRBV3-2; size: once; J: TRBJ1-2; CDR3: CASSPAGGGYGYTF; DNA: TGTGCCAGCAGTCCTGCAGGGGGCGGCTATGGCTACACCTTC
D: TRBD2; V: TRBV29-1; size: -; J: TRBJ2-2; CDR3: CSSRIAGTGELFF; DNA: TGCAGCTCCCGTATAGCGGGGACCGGGGAGCTGTTTTTT
D: TRBD2; V: TRBV5-5; size: -; J: TRBJ2-2; CDR3: CASSLTSGGHTGELFF; DNA: TGTGCCAGCAGCCTAACTAGCGGGGGGCACACCGGGGAGCTGTTTTTT
D: TRBD1; V: TRBV6-6; size: -; J: TRBJ1-2; CDR3: CASSRTGANINYGYTF; DNA: TGTGCCAGCAGTCGGACAGGGGCGAACATAAACTATGGCTACACCTTC
D: -; V: TRBV5-1; size: -; J: TRBJ1-5; CDR3: CASSLVGGEQPQHF; DNA: TGCGCCAGCAGCTTGGTGGGGGGGGAGCAGCCCCAGCATTTT
D: TRBD1; V: TRBV3-1/TRBV3-2; size: -; J: TRBJ1-2; CDR3: CASSGMEGNRDRGDYGYTF; DNA: TGTGCCAGCAGCGGGATGGAGGGGAACCGGGACAGGGGCGACTATGGCTACACCTTC